Here is one T cell receptor beta chain with its context. Its antigen is as yet unknown. This sample stems from a study of cytomegalovirus exposure and HLA in healthy donors. Overall study context: Earlier, 100 million to 130 million unique TCR beta sequences were recovered from about 200 million T cells by an analysis. Study results and limitations: A later analysis linked a missense variant in DCLRE1C to the trimming of TCR beta V and J genes.

Vbeta (60) and Jbeta (13) primers were used in the PCR. Some clones are missing from TCRdb's copy, which holds only in-frame ones; the method was immunoSEQ multiplex PCR. The sample consists of approximately 220,000 clones, less than 85% of them appearing once. Germline V gene data show CDR1 as SGHDN and CDR2 as FVKESK. There are 14 residues in the CDR3. Trimming stripped 4 bases from V and 0 bases from J, with 7 bases between. The chain is built from TRBV14 and TRBJ1-3, with a weak D call TRBD1 (6 bases). Material: PBMCs. This clonotype was sampled from a man aged 18 to 30 in good health and CMV-seronegative. The CDR3 loop reads CASSPGHSGNTIYF. The CDR3 DNA is TGTGCCAGCAGCCCGGGACACTCTGGAAACACCATATATTTT. Based on the CDR3 plus reference TRBV14 and TRBJ1-3, the full variable domain is EAGVTQFPSHSVIEKGQTVTLRCDPISGHDNLYWYRRVMGKEIKFLLHFVKESKQDESGMPNNRFLAERTGGTYSTLKVQPAELEDSGVYFCASSPGHSGNTIYFGEGSWLTVV.